Each of the 10 T cell receptor beta chains below was sequenced from the same sample in a study of lymphopenia after photon versus proton radiotherapy. The protocol was immunoSEQ multiplex PCR, while the TCRdb copy is restricted to in-frame clones and leaves out a portion. The sample consists of under 20,000 clones, just over 90% of them appearing once. Source: peripheral blood, taken from a patient treated with photon-based radiotherapy. These receptors originate from a man in his 60s with pancreatic cancer.

This chain connects TRBV2 to TRBJ1-5; D ambiguous. Looked up from germline, CDR1 is SNHLY and CDR2 is FYNNEI. Trimming stripped 1 base from V and 7 bases from J, with 14 bases between. The CDR3 runs 15 residues. The CDR3 DNA reads as TGTGCCAGCAGTGAAGGAGGACTTAATTCCCAGCCCCAGCATTTT. Protein product: CASSEGGLNSQPQHF. The variable domain in full, with the rest retrieved from reference TRBV2 and TRBJ1-5, is EPEVTQTPSHQVTQMGQEVILRCVPISNHLYFYWYRQILGQKVEFLVSFYNNEISEKSEIFDDQFSVERPDGSNFTLKIRSTKLEDSAMYFCASSEGGLNSQPQHFGDGTRLSIL.

V is TRBV5-6 and J is TRBJ1-2, with 8 nucleotides matching TRBD1. J was trimmed by 4 bases and V by 0 bases; bases with no gene match: 14. Germline CDR1 is SGHDT and CDR2 is YYEEEE. This CDR3 region has 18 residues. The CDR3 region has the DNA TGTGCCAGCAGCTTGGCCAGAGTATTAGGGACAGGAATCTATGGCTACACCTTC. Protein product: CASSLARVLGTGIYGYTF.

The CDR3 sequence is CASSMGQINTGELFF. The DNA for the CDR3 is TGTGCCAGCAGCATGGGACAGATCAACACCGGGGAGCTGTTTTTT. The V call is TRBV7-8, the J call TRBJ2-2; 7 positions agree with TRBD1. Germline V gene data show CDR1 as SGHVS and CDR2 as FQNEAQ. CDR3 length: 15 residues. Unmatched junction bases numbered 5, after V lost 5 bases and J lost 2 bases.

The CDR3 loop is CASSDSTGGTEAFF. Written as DNA, the CDR3 is TGTGCCAGCAGTGACTCGACAGGGGGCACTGAAGCTTTCTTT. The rearrangement links TRBV6-4 to TRBJ1-1; 9 positions agree with TRBD1. The CDR3 is made up of 14 amino acids. CDR1 and CDR2 (germline): MRHNA, SNTAGT. The V and J ends lost 0 bases and 4 bases, in that order; junction bases with no gene match: 0.

J is TRBJ1-5 and V is TRBV6-1; D remains ambiguous. This CDR3 region has 15 residues. The V gene lost 6 bases and the J gene lost 0 bases, with 12 bases spanning the gap. Germline CDR1 is MNHNS and CDR2 is SASEGT. This chain's CDR3 is CASSLTQASNQPQHF. CDR3 DNA sequence: TGTGCCAGCAGCCTGACTCAGGCTAGCAATCAGCCCCAGCATTTT.

This clone has just one count. The rearrangement uses TRBV5-4 and TRBJ1-2, with TRBD1 identical over 7 bases. CDR1 SGHNT and CDR2 YYREEE come from the germline V gene (reference sequence). The CDR3 consists of 13 residues. V dropped 6 bases and J dropped 4; count of bases not matched to a gene: 6. The CDR3 DNA is TGTGCCAGCACCCTCGACAGGGCCTATGGCTACACCTTC. It is translated as CASTLDRAYGYTF.

The J gene is TRBJ1-3, the V gene TRBV6-1, with D hard to call. This CDR3 has 13 amino acids. CDR1 is MNHNS, CDR2 SASEGT, per germline. V shed 3 bases and J shed 4 bases, with 7 bases lying between them. The chain's CDR3 is CASSDSTGNTIYF. The CDR3 nucleotides read TGTGCCAGCAGTGACTCGACAGGAAACACCATATATTTT.

The V and J genes are TRBV11-3 and TRBJ1-2, with 8 positions matching TRBD1. Unmatched junction bases numbered 5, after V lost 5 bases and J lost 6 bases. This CDR3 has 13 residues. In germline, CDR1 is SGHNT, CDR2 YENEEA. The CDR3 nucleotides read TGTGCCAGCAGCCTAGCGGACAGGGATGGCTACACCTTC. Amino acids: CASSLADRDGYTF.

The chain carries TRBV7-3 and TRBJ2-7; TRBD1 matches at 9 bases. The V gene end was trimmed by 4 bases and the J gene end by 6 bases; junction bases not matched to a gene: 1. CDR1 SGHTA and CDR2 FQGTGA come from the germline V gene. The CDR3 is made up of 12 amino acids. In nucleotides, the CDR3 is TGTGCCAGCAGCTCGACAGGGGGCGAGCAGTACTTC. It encodes CASSSTGGEQYF. Variable domain in full (rest from reference TRBV7-3 and TRBJ2-7): GAGVSQTPSNKVTEKGKYVELRCDPISGHTALYWYRQSLGQGPEFLIYFQGTGAADDSGLPNDRFFAVRPEGSVSTLKIQRTERGDSAVYLCASSSTGGEQYFGPGTRLTVT.

The chain is built from TRBV29-1 and TRBJ2-3; no definite D call. Germline CDR1 SQVTM, CDR2 ANQGSEA. The V and J ends lost 4 bases and 2 bases respectively, with 10 bases between them. The CDR3 contains 13 residues. CDR3 DNA: TGCAGCGTTGGTCTCGACCCCACAGATACGCAGTATTTT. Translation: CSVGLDPTDTQYF.